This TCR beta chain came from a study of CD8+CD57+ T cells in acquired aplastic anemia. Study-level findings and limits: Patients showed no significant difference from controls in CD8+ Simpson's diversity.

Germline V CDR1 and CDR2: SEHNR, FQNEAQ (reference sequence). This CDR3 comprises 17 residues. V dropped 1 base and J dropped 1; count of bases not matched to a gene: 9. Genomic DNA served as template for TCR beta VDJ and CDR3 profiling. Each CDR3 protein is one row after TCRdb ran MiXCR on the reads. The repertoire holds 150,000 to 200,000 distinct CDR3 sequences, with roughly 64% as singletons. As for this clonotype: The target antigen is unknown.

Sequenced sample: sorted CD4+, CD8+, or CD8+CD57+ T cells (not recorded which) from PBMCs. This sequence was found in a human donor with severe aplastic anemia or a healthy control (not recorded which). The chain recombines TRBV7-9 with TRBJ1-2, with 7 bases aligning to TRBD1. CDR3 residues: CASSLVVVTGRNYGYTF. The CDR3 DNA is TGTGCCAGCAGCTTAGTTGTTGTGACAGGGCGTAACTATGGCTACACCTTC.